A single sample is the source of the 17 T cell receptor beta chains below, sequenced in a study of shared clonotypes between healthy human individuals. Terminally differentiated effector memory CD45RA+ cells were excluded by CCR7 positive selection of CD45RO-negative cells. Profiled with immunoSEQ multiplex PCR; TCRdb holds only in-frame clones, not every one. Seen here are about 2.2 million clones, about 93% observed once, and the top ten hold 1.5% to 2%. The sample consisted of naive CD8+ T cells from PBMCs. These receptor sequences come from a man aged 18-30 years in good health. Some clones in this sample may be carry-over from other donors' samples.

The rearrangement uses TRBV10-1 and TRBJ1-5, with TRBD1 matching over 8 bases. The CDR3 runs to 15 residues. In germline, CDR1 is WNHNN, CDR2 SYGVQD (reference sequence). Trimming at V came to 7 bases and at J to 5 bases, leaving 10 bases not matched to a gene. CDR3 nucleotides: TGCGCCAGCAAGGTTTCGGACAGGGAGTATCAGCCCCAGCATTTT. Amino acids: CASKVSDREYQPQHF.

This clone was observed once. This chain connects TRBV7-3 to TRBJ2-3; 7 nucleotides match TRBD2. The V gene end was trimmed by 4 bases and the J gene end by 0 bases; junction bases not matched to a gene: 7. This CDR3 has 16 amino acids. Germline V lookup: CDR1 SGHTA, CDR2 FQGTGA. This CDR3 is CASSSWFSGSTDTQYF. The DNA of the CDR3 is TGTGCCAGCAGCTCTTGGTTTAGCGGGAGCACAGATACGCAGTATTTT.

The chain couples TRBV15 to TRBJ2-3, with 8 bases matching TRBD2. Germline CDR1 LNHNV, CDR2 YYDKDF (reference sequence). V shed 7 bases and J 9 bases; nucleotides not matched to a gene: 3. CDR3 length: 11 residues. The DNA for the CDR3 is TGTGCCACCAAAATAGCGGGGACGCAGTATTTT. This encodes CATKIAGTQYF. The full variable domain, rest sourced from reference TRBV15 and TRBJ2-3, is DAMVIQNPRYQVTQFGKPVTLSCSQTLNHNVMYWYQQKSSQAPKLLFHYYDKDFNNEADTPDNFQSRRPNTSFCFLDIRSPGLGDTAMYLCATKIAGTQYFGPGTRLTVL.

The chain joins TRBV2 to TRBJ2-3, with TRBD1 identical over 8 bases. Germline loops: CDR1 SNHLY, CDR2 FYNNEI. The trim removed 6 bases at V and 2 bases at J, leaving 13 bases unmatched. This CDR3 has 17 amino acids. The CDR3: CASRAGTGNTYTDTQYF. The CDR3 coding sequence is TGTGCCAGCAGGGCCGGGACAGGAAATACTTACACAGATACGCAGTATTTT.

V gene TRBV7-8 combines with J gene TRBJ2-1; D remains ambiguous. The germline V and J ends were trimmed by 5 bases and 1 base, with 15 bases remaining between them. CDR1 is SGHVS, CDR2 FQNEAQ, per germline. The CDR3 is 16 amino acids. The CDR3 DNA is TGTGCCAGCAGCCCGGCTGGCTCACTATCCTACAATGAGCAGTTCTTC. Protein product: CASSPAGSLSYNEQFF.

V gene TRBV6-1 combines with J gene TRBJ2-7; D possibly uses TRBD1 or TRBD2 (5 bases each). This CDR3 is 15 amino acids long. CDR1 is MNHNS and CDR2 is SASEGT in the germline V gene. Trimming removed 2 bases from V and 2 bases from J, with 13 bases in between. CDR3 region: CASSESVGVAYEQYF. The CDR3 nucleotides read TGTGCCAGCAGTGAAAGTGTGGGGGTCGCCTACGAGCAGTACTTC.

Here the CDR3 DNA reads TGTGCCAGCTCACTCTCCGGGGAGTTAGCCAACGTCCTGACTTTC. Its translation: CASSLSGELANVLTF. This chain links TRBV18 with TRBJ2-6; D may be TRBD2 (5 bases). From germline, CDR1 is KGHSH and CDR2 LQKENI. This CDR3 comprises 15 residues. Between the trimmed V and J ends, which lost 4 bases and 7 bases, there was a span of 14 bases.

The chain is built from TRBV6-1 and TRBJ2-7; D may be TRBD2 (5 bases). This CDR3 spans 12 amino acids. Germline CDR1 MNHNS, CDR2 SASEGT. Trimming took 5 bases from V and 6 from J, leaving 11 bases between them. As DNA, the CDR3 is TGTGCCAGCAGTTTCGGCGGGCCCGAGCAGTACTTC. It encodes CASSFGGPEQYF.

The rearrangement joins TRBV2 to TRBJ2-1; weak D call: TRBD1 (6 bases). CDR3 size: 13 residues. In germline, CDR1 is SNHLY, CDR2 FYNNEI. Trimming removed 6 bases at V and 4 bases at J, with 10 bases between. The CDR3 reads CASRVTGYNEQFF. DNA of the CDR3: TGTGCCAGCAGGGTTACAGGGTACAATGAGCAGTTCTTC.

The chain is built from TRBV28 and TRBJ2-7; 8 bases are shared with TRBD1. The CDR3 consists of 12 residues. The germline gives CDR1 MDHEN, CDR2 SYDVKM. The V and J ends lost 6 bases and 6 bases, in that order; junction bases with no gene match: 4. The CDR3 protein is CASRPGQGEQYF. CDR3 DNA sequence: TGTGCCAGCAGACCCGGACAGGGCGAGCAGTACTTC.

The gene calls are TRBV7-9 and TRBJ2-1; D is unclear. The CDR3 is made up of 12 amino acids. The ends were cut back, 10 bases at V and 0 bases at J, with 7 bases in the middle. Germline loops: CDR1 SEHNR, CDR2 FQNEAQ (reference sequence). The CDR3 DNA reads TGTGCCACTGGCTTCTCCTACAATGAGCAGTTCTTC. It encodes CATGFSYNEQFF.

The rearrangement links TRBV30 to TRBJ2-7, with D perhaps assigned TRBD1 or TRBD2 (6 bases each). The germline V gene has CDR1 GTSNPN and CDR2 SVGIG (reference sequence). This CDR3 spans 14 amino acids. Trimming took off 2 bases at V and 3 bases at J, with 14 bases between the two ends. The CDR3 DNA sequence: TGTGCCTGGAGTCACCGGGGGACAAACTACGAGCAGTACTTC. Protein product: CAWSHRGTNYEQYF.

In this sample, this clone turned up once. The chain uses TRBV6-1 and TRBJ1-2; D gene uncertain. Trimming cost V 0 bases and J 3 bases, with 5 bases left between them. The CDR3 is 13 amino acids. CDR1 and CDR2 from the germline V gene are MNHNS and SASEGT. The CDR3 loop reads CASSEARYYGYTF. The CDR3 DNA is TGTGCCAGCAGTGAAGCTAGATACTATGGCTACACCTTC.

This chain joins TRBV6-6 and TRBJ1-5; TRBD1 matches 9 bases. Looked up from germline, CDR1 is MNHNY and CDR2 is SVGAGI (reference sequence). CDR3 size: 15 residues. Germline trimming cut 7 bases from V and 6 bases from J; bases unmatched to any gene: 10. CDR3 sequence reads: CASKPGQGPPQPQHF. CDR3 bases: TGTGCCAGCAAACCGGGACAGGGCCCTCCTCAGCCCCAGCATTTT.

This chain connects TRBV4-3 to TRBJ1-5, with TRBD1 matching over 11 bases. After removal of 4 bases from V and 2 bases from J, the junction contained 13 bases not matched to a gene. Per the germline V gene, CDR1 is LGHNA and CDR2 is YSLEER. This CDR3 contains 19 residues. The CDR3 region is CASSPFRDRGEGGNQPQHF. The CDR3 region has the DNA TGCGCCAGCAGCCCATTCCGGGACAGGGGGGAAGGCGGCAATCAGCCCCAGCATTTT.

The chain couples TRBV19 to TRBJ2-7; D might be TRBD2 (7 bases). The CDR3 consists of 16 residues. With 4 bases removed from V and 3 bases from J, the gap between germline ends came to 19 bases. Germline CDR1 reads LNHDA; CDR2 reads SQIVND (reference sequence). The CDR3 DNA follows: TGTGCCAGTAGTACCCGGGGGGCGGGAAACAACTACGAGCAGTACTTC. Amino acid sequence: CASSTRGAGNNYEQYF. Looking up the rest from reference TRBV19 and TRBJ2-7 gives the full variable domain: DGGITQSPKYLFRKEGQNVTLSCEQNLNHDAMYWYRQDPGQGLRLIYYSQIVNDFQKGDIAEGYSVSREKKESFPLTVTSAQKNPTAFYLCASSTRGAGNNYEQYFGPGTRLTVT.

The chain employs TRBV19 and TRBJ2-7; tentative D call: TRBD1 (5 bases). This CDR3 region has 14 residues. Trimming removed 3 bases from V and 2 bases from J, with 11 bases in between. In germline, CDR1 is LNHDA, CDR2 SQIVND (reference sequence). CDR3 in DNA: TGTGCCAGTAGTATGGACACCCCGACCTACGAGCAGTACTTC. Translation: CASSMDTPTYEQYF. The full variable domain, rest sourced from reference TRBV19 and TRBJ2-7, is DGGITQSPKYLFRKEGQNVTLSCEQNLNHDAMYWYRQDPGQGLRLIYYSQIVNDFQKGDIAEGYSVSREKKESFPLTVTSAQKNPTAFYLCASSMDTPTYEQYFGPGTRLTVT.